This TCR beta chain was observed in a study of shared clonotypes between healthy human individuals. Findings and limits, study-wide: Several donors held roughly 5% of naive CD4 clonotypes in common. Non-shared clonotypes were found to have lower generation probabilities than the clonotypes that were shared by all four of the sorted-subset donors.

Germline lookup yields CDR1 DFQATT and CDR2 SNEGSKA (reference sequence). Trimming took 6 bases from V and 3 from J, leaving 8 bases between them. The CDR3 is made up of 11 amino acids. The table lists this clone with a few counts. What it recognizes is unknown. Other DNA sequences in the sample encode the same CDR3. Genomic DNA per cell subset filled all wells of several immunoSEQ plates. The protocol was immunoSEQ multiplex PCR, while the TCRdb copy is restricted to in-frame clones and leaves out a portion. The sample lists 1.5 million to 1.9 million clones; 95% to 99% were seen once. The J gene is TRBJ1-1, the V gene TRBV20-1; D unresolved. The sequenced sample consisted of naive CD4+ T cells sorted from blood. Subset denoted: CD45RA+ positively selected. This receptor was identified in a man aged 25-45 years in good health. CDR3 region: CSARRDTEAFF. CDR3 nucleotide sequence: TGCAGTGCCCGGAGGGACACTGAAGCTTTCTTT.